These 14 T cell receptor beta chains originate from one sample sequenced in a study of neurological immune-mediated disorders. Each CDR3 protein is one row after TCRdb ran MiXCR on the 5' RACE reads. The sample holds under 85,000 distinct CDR3 sequences, roughly an eighth seen once. Sequenced material: PBMCs. The receptor source for this set is a woman aged 45 to 65 in good health.

This clonotype was seen ten or more times. The gene calls are TRBV5-1 and TRBJ2-6; D remains ambiguous. The germline V gene has CDR1 SGHRS and CDR2 YFSETQ. The CDR3 contains 15 residues. V lost 4 bases, J lost 0 bases, and 8 bases lay in between. In DNA form, the CDR3 reads TGCGCCAGCAGCCCCGTCGGCTCTGGGGCCAACGTCCTGACTTTC. Translating it yields CASSPVGSGANVLTF.

This clonotype was counted at least ten times. V is TRBV9 and J is TRBJ2-1; 11 bases line up with TRBD2. V dropped 4 bases and J dropped 2; count of bases not matched to a gene: 8. Germline V gene data show CDR1 as SGDLS and CDR2 as YYNGEE. This CDR3 is 17 amino acids long. CDR3 region: CASSSETSGIPYNEQFF. The CDR3 coding sequence is TGTGCCAGCAGCTCCGAGACTAGCGGGATACCCTACAATGAGCAGTTCTTC. Supplemented by reference TRBV9 and TRBJ2-1, the full variable domain reads DSGVTQTPKHLITATGQRVTLRCSPRSGDLSVYWYQQSLDQGLQFLIQYYNGEERAKGNILERFSAQQFPDLHSELNLSSLELGDSALYFCASSSETSGIPYNEQFFGPGTRLTVL.

This clonotype was picked up one time. The chain combines TRBV12-3 or TRBV12-4 with TRBJ1-5; 10 nucleotides line up with TRBD1. This CDR3 comprises 19 residues. Germline trimming cut 5 bases from V and 0 bases from J; bases unmatched to any gene: 13. The CDR3 DNA follows: TGTGCCAGCAGTCGCCGAGGACAGGGGGGAACCTCTAGCAATCAGCCCCAGCATTTT. Residues: CASSRRGQGGTSSNQPQHF.

The chain has TRBV5-1 and TRBJ1-4; no clear D gene. Trimming took off 6 bases at V and 0 bases at J, with 15 bases between the two ends. The CDR3 loop spans 16 amino acids. Germline V CDR1 and CDR2: SGHRS, YFSETQ. The CDR3 loop is CASIPSAAATNEKLFF. The CDR3 nucleotides read TGCGCCAGCATCCCCTCAGCTGCTGCAACTAATGAAAAACTGTTTTTT. Full variable domain (missing parts from reference TRBV5-1 and TRBJ1-4): KAGVTQTPRYLIKTRGQQVTLSCSPISGHRSVSWYQQTPGQGLQFLFEYFSETQRNKGNFPGRFSGRQFSNSRSEMNVSTLELGDSALYLCASIPSAAATNEKLFFGSGTQLSVL.

On this clonotype: Given a much more abundant clone one base away, this may be a read error. V and J are TRBV5-1 and TRBJ2-2; D call uncertain. Germline CDR1 reads SGHRS; CDR2 reads YFSETQ. V was shortened by 2 bases and J by 0 bases, with 8 bases between the two germline ends. There are 15 residues in the CDR3. The CDR3 spells CASSFDKANTGELFF. The DNA of the CDR3 is TGCGCCAGCAGCTTCGACAAGGCGAACACCGGGGAGCTGTTTTTT. The full variable domain, with the rest looked up from reference TRBV5-1 and TRBJ2-2, is KAGVTQTPRYLIKTRGQQVTLSCSPISGHRSVSWYQQTPGQGLQFLFEYFSETQRNKGNFPGRFSGRQFSNSRSEMNVSTLELGDSALYLCASSFDKANTGELFFGEGSRLTVL.

This chain links TRBV15 with TRBJ1-4, with D possibly TRBD1 on 5 matching bases. This CDR3 comprises 15 residues. Looked up from germline, CDR1 is LNHNV and CDR2 is YYDKDF (reference sequence). V was shortened by 7 bases and J by 8 bases, with 20 bases between the two germline ends. CDR3 DNA: TGTGCCACCACGGCGAACGGGGGAGAAGGAGAAAAACTGTTTTTT. Translated, it gives CATTANGGEGEKLFF. The full variable domain, rest sourced from reference TRBV15 and TRBJ1-4, is DAMVIQNPRYQVTQFGKPVTLSCSQTLNHNVMYWYQQKSSQAPKLLFHYYDKDFNNEADTPDNFQSRRPNTSFCFLDIRSPGLGDTAMYLCATTANGGEGEKLFFGSGTQLSVL.

The sample holds many counts of this clonotype. The chain employs TRBV20-1 and TRBJ2-4, with 9 positions matching TRBD1. The CDR3 is made up of 12 amino acids. From germline, CDR1 is DFQATT and CDR2 SNEGSKA (reference sequence). CDR3: CSLDRGRNIQYF. DNA for the CDR3: TGCAGCCTGGACAGGGGAAGAAACATTCAGTACTTC.

This clonotype has only a few counts. This chain links TRBV18 with TRBJ2-2; D is possibly TRBD1 (6 bases). CDR1 and CDR2 from the germline V gene are KGHSH and LQKENI. The CDR3 is 13 residues long. Trimming took 6 bases from V and 5 from J, leaving 10 bases between them. This chain's CDR3 is CASSYRETGELFF. The CDR3 nucleotides read TGTGCCAGCTCGTACAGGGAGACCGGGGAGCTGTTTTTT.

A few counts support this clonotype. V gene TRBV6-1 combines with J gene TRBJ2-7; no reliable D call. This CDR3 is 15 amino acids long. V was pared by 5 bases and J by 4 bases, with 18 bases between. Germline V gene data show CDR1 as MNHNS and CDR2 as SASEGT. The CDR3 region has the DNA TGTGCCAGCAGTTCCCGTCCAGAGGATGGGTACGAGCAGTACTTC. Protein: CASSSRPEDGYEQYF.

This clonotype was recorded at least ten times. The chain carries TRBV28 and TRBJ2-2; D is unclear. Per germline, CDR1 MDHEN and CDR2 SYDVKM. V lost 5 bases to trimming and J lost 3 bases, with 7 bases between them. The CDR3 loop spans 13 amino acids. This CDR3 is CASSTLYTGELFF. The DNA of the CDR3 is TGTGCCAGCAGTACCTTGTACACCGGGGAGCTGTTTTTT.

This clonotype was detected once. This chain joins TRBV5-1 and TRBJ2-7; the match to TRBD2 covers 7 bases. Trimming took 0 bases from V and 3 from J; bases not matched to a gene: 9. Germline assignment: CDR1 SGHRS and CDR2 YFSETQ. The CDR3 length is 16 residues. CDR3 sequence: CASSLEVSGLNYEQYF. CDR3 nucleotide sequence: TGCGCCAGCAGCTTGGAGGTGTCGGGACTAAACTACGAGCAGTACTTC.

This clonotype has a count of ten or more. The CDR3 reads CASSDPKGEQETQYF. The CDR3 bases are TGTGCCAGCAGTGACCCAAAAGGGGAGCAAGAGACCCAGTACTTC. The chain couples TRBV2 to TRBJ2-5; either TRBD1 or TRBD2 may supply D (5 bases each). V was trimmed by 3 bases and J by 2 bases, leaving 13 bases between them. The CDR3 has 15 residues. Germline CDR1 SNHLY, CDR2 FYNNEI. Drawing the rest from reference TRBV2 and TRBJ2-5, the complete variable domain is EPEVTQTPSHQVTQMGQEVILRCVPISNHLYFYWYRQILGQKVEFLVSFYNNEISEKSEIFDDQFSVERPDGSNFTLKIRSTKLEDSAMYFCASSDPKGEQETQYFGPGTRLLVL.

This clonotype came up many times. CDR3 in amino acids: CSARDKNYGYTF. CDR3 DNA: TGCAGTGCTAGGGACAAAAACTATGGCTACACCTTC. The chain uses TRBV20-1 and TRBJ1-2; the D gene is possibly TRBD1 (5 bases). The V gene's germline CDR1 is DFQATT and CDR2 SNEGSKA (reference sequence). CDR3 length equals 12 residues. The V gene lost 3 bases and the J gene lost 2 bases, with 7 bases spanning the gap.

This clonotype was seen many times. The rearrangement links TRBV3-1 to TRBJ1-3, with D tentatively TRBD1 (5 bases). V was cut by 4 bases and J by 1 base, with 14 bases left in between. CDR1 and CDR2 from the germline V gene are LGHDT and YNNKEL (reference sequence). The CDR3 spans 16 residues. DNA for the CDR3: TGTGCCAGCAGCCGTGGTGGGGGGGGATCTGGAAACACCATATATTTT. As protein: CASSRGGGGSGNTIYF.